This passage covers 32 T cell receptor beta chains from one sample sequenced in a study of blood T cell repertoires in COVID-19 (dated by TCRdb to 2020 to 2022). Libraries were built with the immunoSEQ multiplex PCR assay. TCRdb retrieved this table from immuneACCESS and kept in-frame rearrangements only. Not all clones are present; in checked studies, unresolved V genes account for under half, and no reason is known for the remainder. Present in this sample are 150,000 to 200,000 clones, less than 90% of which were seen just once. Together, the top ten hold under 5% of the sample. Sample: peripheral blood. The receptors were gathered from a woman in her seventies with acute or convalescent COVID-19.

The V gene is TRBV16, the J gene TRBJ1-2, with D possibly matching TRBD1 (6 bases). Trimming cost V 0 bases and J 5 bases, with 19 bases left between them. The CDR3 runs to 17 residues. CDR1 is KGHSY and CDR2 is FQNENV in the germline V gene. CDR3 protein: CASSQSVRTVTMYGYTF. The CDR3 bases are TGTGCCAGCAGCCAATCGGTCCGGACAGTTACAATGTATGGCTACACCTTC.

The chain links TRBV5-4 to TRBJ2-7; a weak D match, TRBD2 (5 bases). V was shortened by 2 bases and J by 1 base, with 10 bases between the two germline ends. This CDR3 is 14 amino acids long. Germline values: CDR1 SGHNT, CDR2 YYREEE (reference sequence). The CDR3 coding sequence is TGTGCCAGCAGCTTACGTACTAGTTCCTACGAGCAGTACTTC. This gives the protein CASSLRTSSYEQYF. The complete variable domain, with remaining parts taken from reference TRBV5-4 and TRBJ2-7, reads ETGVTQSPTHLIKTRGQQVTLRCSSQSGHNTVSWYQQALGQGPQFIFQYYREEENGRGNFPPRFSGLQFPNYSSELNVNALELDDSALYLCASSLRTSSYEQYFGPGTRLTVT.

The chain links TRBV19 to TRBJ2-7; possibly TRBD2 for D (6 bases). CDR3 size: 17 residues. The germline V gene has CDR1 LNHDA and CDR2 SQIVND (reference sequence). V was shortened by 6 bases and J by 2 bases, with 23 bases between the two germline ends. The CDR3 is CASRSTDNRDLPYEQYF. In DNA form, the CDR3 reads TGTGCCAGTAGATCTACTGACAACCGGGACTTGCCCTACGAGCAGTACTTC.

The chain joins TRBV27 to TRBJ1-6; the match to TRBD1 covers 8 bases. Per the germline V gene, CDR1 is MNHEY and CDR2 is SMNVEV (reference sequence). This CDR3 has 15 amino acids. V gave up 6 bases and J gave up 7 bases; unmatched junction bases: 8. The CDR3 nucleotides read TGTGCCAGCAGCCACCGACAGGGGTTGAATTCACCCCTCCACTTT. Translation gives CASSHRQGLNSPLHF.

The V gene is TRBV6-5, the J gene TRBJ1-2; maybe TRBD1 (6 bases). CDR3 size: 13 residues. Germline CDR1 reads MNHEY; CDR2 reads SVGAGI. The V and J ends lost 6 bases and 4 bases respectively, with 12 bases between them. The CDR3 DNA sequence: TGTGCCAGCAGAGGGACATTGTTCTATGGCTACACCTTC. Translated, it gives CASRGTLFYGYTF.

The CDR3 loop is CASSQGQRATNTGELFF. The CDR3 DNA follows: TGTGCCAGCAGTCAGGGACAGAGAGCCACGAACACCGGGGAGCTGTTTTTT. The V gene is TRBV6-6, the J gene TRBJ2-2; 7 bases line up with TRBD1. V was clipped by 5 bases and J by 0 bases; unmatched bases: 9. This CDR3 spans 17 amino acids. Germline values: CDR1 MNHNY, CDR2 SVGAGI (reference sequence).

This clone appeared once. This rearrangement joins TRBV5-4 to TRBJ1-3; D gene unclear. The CDR3 consists of 14 residues. Deletions cut 0 bases from V and 2 bases from J, with 6 bases between. Germline CDR1 SGHNT, CDR2 YYREEE (reference sequence). The CDR3 coding sequence is TGTGCCAGCAGCTTGGTGGCAGCTGGAAACACCATATATTTT. As protein: CASSLVAAGNTIYF.

This clone has only a few counts. The CDR3 sequence: CASSQRTSTYGYTF. The DNA of the CDR3 is TGTGCCAGCAGCCAACGGACATCCACTTATGGCTACACCTTC. V is TRBV4-2 and J is TRBJ1-2; the D gene is possibly TRBD1 (5 bases). The CDR3 contains 14 residues. Trimming took off 2 bases at V and 5 bases at J, with 12 bases between the two ends. CDR1 and CDR2 (germline): LGHNA, YNFKEQ.

The chain uses TRBV7-9 and TRBJ2-3, with 8 bases lining up with TRBD2. The CDR3 extends over 14 amino acids. Germline-derived CDR1 and CDR2 are SEHNR and FQNEAQ (reference sequence). J was trimmed by 1 base and V by 6 bases; bases with no gene match: 3. This chain's CDR3 is CASSMTSGTDTQYF. CDR3 DNA: TGTGCCAGCAGTATGACTAGCGGCACAGATACGCAGTATTTT.

CDR3 nucleotide sequence: TGTGCCAGCTCACCACTCCCGGGACAGGGGCGCACAGATACGCAGTATTTT. Amino acid sequence: CASSPLPGQGRTDTQYF. The chain combines TRBV18 with TRBJ2-3, with 10 bases lining up with TRBD1. The V gene's germline CDR1 is KGHSH and CDR2 LQKENI. Trimming cost V 1 base and J 1 base; bases outside gene matches: 5. CDR3 length equals 17 residues. Supplemented by reference TRBV18 and TRBJ2-3, the full variable domain reads NAGVMQNPRHLVRRRGQEARLRCSPMKGHSHVYWYRQLPEEGLKFMVYLQKENIIDESGMPKERFSAEFPKEGPSILRIQQVVRGDSAAYFCASSPLPGQGRTDTQYFGPGTRLTVL.

The V and J genes are TRBV7-2 and TRBJ1-1; unclear D gene. V was clipped by 0 bases and J by 1 base, with 6 bases between them. Germline CDR1 and CDR2: SGHTA and FQGNSA. The CDR3 spans 14 residues. CDR3 DNA sequence: TGTGCCAGCAGCTTAGCGCGCACGAACACTGAAGCTTTCTTT. Protein: CASSLARTNTEAFF.

This clone was seen a handful of times. The CDR3 loop is CASSPVQGAGNYGYTF. CDR3 coding DNA: TGTGCCAGCTCACCAGTCCAGGGGGCCGGGAACTATGGCTACACCTTC. The V and J genes are TRBV18 and TRBJ1-2; TRBD1 matches at 8 bases. CDR1 and CDR2 from the germline V gene are KGHSH and LQKENI. This CDR3 is built from 16 residues. V lost 2 bases, J lost 2 bases, and 7 bases stayed unmatched.

The chain uses TRBV4-3 and TRBJ1-3; D unclear. CDR1 and CDR2 (germline): LGHNA, YSLEER. Trimming removed 0 bases from V and 4 bases from J, with 13 bases in between. The CDR3 is 16 residues long. CDR3 sequence (DNA): TGCGCCAGCAGCCAAGATTTACCGGGGAGCGGAAACACCATATATTTT. Translated, it gives CASSQDLPGSGNTIYF.

V is TRBV19 and J is TRBJ1-3, with D perhaps matching TRBD1 (6 bases). Trimming pared 6 bases from V and 0 bases from J, leaving 15 bases between. The CDR3 runs 16 residues. In germline, CDR1 is LNHDA, CDR2 SQIVND (reference sequence). As DNA, the CDR3 is TGTGCCAGTAGGAAAGACAGGTTCTACTCTGGAAACACCATATATTTT. This gives the protein CASRKDRFYSGNTIYF. Combining the CDR3 with reference TRBV19 and TRBJ1-3 gives the whole variable domain DGGITQSPKYLFRKEGQNVTLSCEQNLNHDAMYWYRQDPGQGLRLIYYSQIVNDFQKGDIAEGYSVSREKKESFPLTVTSAQKNPTAFYLCASRKDRFYSGNTIYFGEGSWLTVV.

This rearrangement joins TRBV5-1 to TRBJ1-5; 7 bases align to TRBD1. J was trimmed by 5 bases and V by 0 bases; bases with no gene match: 5. Per germline, CDR1 SGHRS and CDR2 YFSETQ. The CDR3 has 15 residues. CDR3 region: CASSLGGQGDQPQHF. The CDR3 DNA is TGCGCCAGCAGCTTGGGCGGGCAGGGGGATCAGCCCCAGCATTTT. Combining the CDR3 with reference TRBV5-1 and TRBJ1-5 gives the whole variable domain KAGVTQTPRYLIKTRGQQVTLSCSPISGHRSVSWYQQTPGQGLQFLFEYFSETQRNKGNFPGRFSGRQFSNSRSEMNVSTLELGDSALYLCASSLGGQGDQPQHFGDGTRLSIL.

The rearrangement links TRBV5-1 to TRBJ2-7, with TRBD1 matching over 7 bases. Germline loops: CDR1 SGHRS, CDR2 YFSETQ. Losses at the gene ends were 3 bases for V and 1 base for J; bases not matched to a gene: 4. The CDR3 length is 14 residues. The CDR3 DNA follows: TGCGCCAGCAGCTACGACAGGGTATCCTACGAGCAGTACTTC. It is translated as CASSYDRVSYEQYF.

The chain carries TRBV7-2 and TRBJ1-2; the D is unclear. The V and J ends lost 5 bases and 2 bases respectively, with 12 bases between them. Germline V gene sequence: CDR1 SGHTA, CDR2 FQGNSA. The CDR3 is made up of 14 amino acids. CDR3 nucleotide sequence: TGTGCCAGCAGCCCTCTAATCCCGAACTATGGCTACACCTTC. As protein: CASSPLIPNYGYTF.

The chain uses TRBV9 and TRBJ1-1; 7 nucleotides match TRBD1. Trimming cost V 0 bases and J 2 bases; bases outside gene matches: 10. Per germline, CDR1 SGDLS and CDR2 YYNGEE. The CDR3 consists of 17 residues. Here the CDR3 DNA reads TGTGCCAGCAGCGTAGGGTGGACAGGAAGGGGAAACACTGAAGCTTTCTTT. This codes for CASSVGWTGRGNTEAFF. The complete variable domain, with remaining parts taken from reference TRBV9 and TRBJ1-1, reads DSGVTQTPKHLITATGQRVTLRCSPRSGDLSVYWYQQSLDQGLQFLIQYYNGEERAKGNILERFSAQQFPDLHSELNLSSLELGDSALYFCASSVGWTGRGNTEAFFGQGTRLTVV.

J is TRBJ1-6 and V is TRBV19, with 9 positions matching TRBD1. V dropped 10 bases and J dropped 11; count of bases not matched to a gene: 9. Germline values: CDR1 LNHDA, CDR2 SQIVND (reference sequence). The CDR3 loop spans 13 amino acids. The CDR3 sequence: CATASGTGTPLHF. The CDR3, as DNA: TGTGCCACCGCCTCCGGGACAGGGACACCCCTCCACTTT.

The chain has TRBV2 and TRBJ1-2; D unresolved. CDR3 size: 14 residues. Germline V gene sequence: CDR1 SNHLY, CDR2 FYNNEI. Trimming stripped 4 bases from V and 0 bases from J, with 9 bases between. The CDR3 spells CASSGELANYGYTF. Here the CDR3 DNA reads TGTGCCAGCAGTGGAGAACTCGCTAACTATGGCTACACCTTC. The full variable domain, with the rest looked up from reference TRBV2 and TRBJ1-2, is EPEVTQTPSHQVTQMGQEVILRCVPISNHLYFYWYRQILGQKVEFLVSFYNNEISEKSEIFDDQFSVERPDGSNFTLKIRSTKLEDSAMYFCASSGELANYGYTFGSGTRLTVV.

The chain joins TRBV27 to TRBJ1-1; 8 positions match TRBD1. V lost 3 bases, J lost 5 bases, and 5 bases stayed unmatched. Germline V CDR1 and CDR2: MNHEY, SMNVEV (reference sequence). CDR3 length: 14 amino acids. The CDR3 nucleotides read TGTGCCAGCAGTTTGCAGGGGGCGGGAACTGAAGCTTTCTTT. It is translated as CASSLQGAGTEAFF.

This chain uses TRBV20-1 with TRBJ2-7; D ambiguous. From germline, CDR1 is DFQATT and CDR2 SNEGSKA (reference sequence). Between the trimmed V and J ends, which lost 0 bases and 7 bases, there was a span of 7 bases. The CDR3 has 11 residues. Here the CDR3 reads CSARELIEQYF. CDR3 nucleotide sequence: TGCAGTGCTAGAGAACTGATTGAGCAGTACTTC.

This chain links TRBV6-4 with TRBJ2-1, with 8 bases matching TRBD1. Germline V lookup: CDR1 MRHNA, CDR2 SNTAGT. CDR3 length: 13 residues. The junction had 5 bases not matched to a gene; V was cut back by 4 bases and J by 9 bases. The CDR3 DNA sequence: TGTGCCAGCAGTGGACAGGGGATAGGTGAGCAGTTCTTC. Protein sequence: CASSGQGIGEQFF.

In this sample, this clone turned up once. This rearrangement joins TRBV2 to TRBJ2-5; tentative D call: TRBD1 (5 bases). This CDR3 comprises 14 residues. Germline assignment: CDR1 SNHLY and CDR2 FYNNEI. V was trimmed by 1 base and J by 9 bases, leaving 15 bases between them. DNA for the CDR3: TGTGCCAGCAGTGAAGTCCCGATCCTGGGGCCCCAGTACTTC. It yields the protein CASSEVPILGPQYF.

This clone was picked up one time. V and J are TRBV9 and TRBJ1-1; 7 bases map to TRBD1. The CDR3 is made up of 15 amino acids. Germline V gene data show CDR1 as SGDLS and CDR2 as YYNGEE. Trimming took 2 bases from V and 5 from J; bases not matched to a gene: 9. The CDR3 bases are TGTGCCAGCAGCGTTGGCCTCAGGGGGAGGACTGAAGCTTTCTTT. Protein: CASSVGLRGRTEAFF.

The rearrangement joins TRBV19 to TRBJ1-4; 8 nucleotides align to TRBD1. The ends lost 5 bases at V and 8 bases at J; junction bases unmatched: 10. The germline V gene encodes CDR1 LNHDA and CDR2 SQIVND (reference sequence). The CDR3 has 15 amino acids. CDR3 nucleotides: TGTGCCAGTAGTCTACGGACAGGGTCGCGGGAAAAACTGTTTTTT. It yields the protein CASSLRTGSREKLFF. Combining the CDR3 with reference TRBV19 and TRBJ1-4 gives the whole variable domain DGGITQSPKYLFRKEGQNVTLSCEQNLNHDAMYWYRQDPGQGLRLIYYSQIVNDFQKGDIAEGYSVSREKKESFPLTVTSAQKNPTAFYLCASSLRTGSREKLFFGSGTQLSVL.

V is TRBV5-1 and J is TRBJ2-1; a possible D gene is TRBD2 (6 bases). Germline V gives CDR1 SGHRS, CDR2 YFSETQ. The length of the CDR3 is 13 residues. Trimming took 5 bases from V and 9 from J, leaving 15 bases between them. The CDR3 loop is CASSTPGAGEQFF. Here the CDR3 DNA reads TGCGCCAGCAGTACCCCGGGAGCTGGTGAGCAGTTCTTC.

CDR3 protein: CASKGGTGSYEQYF. In DNA form, the CDR3 reads TGTGCCAGCAAAGGGGGGACAGGCTCCTACGAGCAGTACTTC. V gene TRBV6-6 combines with J gene TRBJ2-7; 8 nucleotides line up with TRBD1. CDR3 length: 14 amino acids. Looked up from germline, CDR1 is MNHNY and CDR2 is SVGAGI (reference sequence). V lost 7 bases to trimming and J lost 0 bases; unmatched junction nucleotides: 5.

This clone was seen only a few times. The chain recombines TRBV7-2 with TRBJ1-6; 7 bases are shared with TRBD1. CDR1 and CDR2 (germline): SGHTA, FQGNSA. The CDR3 spans 15 residues. The J segment lost 8 bases and the V segment lost 2 bases, leaving 6 bases of the junction unmatched. The CDR3 is CASSLTLGTDSPLHF. As DNA, the CDR3 is TGTGCCAGCAGCTTAACACTTGGGACAGATTCACCCCTCCACTTT.

This clone was observed a single time. The genes are TRBV4-3 and TRBJ2-1; 8 bases match TRBD2. V was pared by 4 bases and J by 6 bases, with 8 bases of the junction left unmatched. Germline V gene data show CDR1 as LGHNA and CDR2 as YSLEER. The CDR3 length is 15 residues. In DNA form, the CDR3 reads TGCGCCAGCAGCCCCGGAGTAGCGGGATTCAATGAGCAGTTCTTC. Residues: CASSPGVAGFNEQFF.

The rearrangement uses TRBV18 and TRBJ1-6; D might be TRBD1 (5 bases). With 6 bases removed from V and 9 bases from J, the gap between germline ends came to 15 bases. CDR1 is KGHSH, CDR2 LQKENI, per germline. CDR3 length: 14 amino acids. In DNA, the CDR3 is TGTGCCAGCTCCCTATCGGGCCAGGGTTCACCCCTCCACTTT. It codes for CASSLSGQGSPLHF.

The chain couples TRBV4-1 to TRBJ2-7; D is unresolved. This CDR3 is 14 amino acids long. Germline V gives CDR1 MGHRA, CDR2 YSYEKL. The V gene lost 0 bases and the J gene lost 1 base, with 7 bases spanning the gap. CDR3 sequence (DNA): TGCGCCAGCAGCCAAGAGATACTATCCTACGAGCAGTACTTC. As protein: CASSQEILSYEQYF.